The next 14 T cell receptor beta chains were all read from a single sample in a study of identical twins. Using its own MiXCR run on the 5' RACE reads, TCRdb lists one record per CDR3 protein. The sample holds roughly 350,000 distinct CDR3 sequences, roughly 9% seen once. The specimen sequenced was naive T cells sorted from blood. The receptors here all came from a woman aged 50 to 60 in good health.

This chain uses TRBV6-6 with TRBJ2-3; 7 positions match TRBD2. The CDR3 loop spans 16 amino acids. J was trimmed by 4 bases and V by 5 bases; bases with no gene match: 12. Germline values: CDR1 MNHNY, CDR2 SVGAGI (reference sequence). The CDR3 loop reads CASSHNLLARPDTQYF. CDR3 sequence (DNA): TGTGCCAGCAGTCACAACCTACTAGCGCGACCAGATACGCAGTATTTT.

The chain uses TRBV30 and TRBJ2-1; TRBD2 agrees at 12 bases. The CDR3 sequence is 16 residues long. Germline CDR1 is GTSNPN and CDR2 is SVGIG (reference sequence). J lost 4 bases, V lost 3 bases, and 7 bases had no gene match. The CDR3 bases are TGTGCCTGGAGGAAAGGACTAGCGGGACTTTACAATGAGCAGTTCTTC. As protein: CAWRKGLAGLYNEQFF.

This clonotype has just a few counts. This sequence joins TRBV7-6 and TRBJ1-4, with 8 bases aligning to TRBD1. J gave up 3 bases and V 5 bases, and 8 bases lay outside the gene matches. The V gene's germline CDR1 is SGHVS and CDR2 FNYEAQ. The CDR3 spans 16 residues. In DNA, the CDR3 is TGTGCCAGCAGCCGGGGATCAGGGGGCCCTAATGAAAAACTGTTTTTT. Protein product: CASSRGSGGPNEKLFF.

This clonotype was detected a few times. This CDR3 reads CASSLALSWPDTQYF. CDR3 in DNA: TGCGCCAGCAGCTTGGCCCTATCGTGGCCAGATACGCAGTATTTT. The genes are TRBV5-1 and TRBJ2-3; D remains unclear. CDR1 is SGHRS and CDR2 is YFSETQ in the germline V gene. This CDR3 spans 15 amino acids. Between the trimmed V and J ends, which lost 0 bases and 4 bases, there was a span of 12 bases.

This clonotype has a handful of counts. This sequence joins TRBV20-1 and TRBJ1-3, with TRBD1 matching over 8 bases. This CDR3 contains 15 residues. The germline V gene encodes CDR1 DFQATT and CDR2 SNEGSKA (reference sequence). V lost 1 base and J lost 1; bases outside the gene matches: 3. CDR3 in amino acids: CSARGRQGSGNTIYF. The CDR3 DNA reads as TGCAGTGCTAGAGGAAGACAGGGGTCTGGAAACACCATATATTTT.

The gene calls are TRBV5-1 and TRBJ2-4, with a tentative D call TRBD1 (6 bases). Deletions cut 4 bases from V and 4 bases from J, with 12 bases between. The length of the CDR3 is 14 residues. Germline V gives CDR1 SGHRS, CDR2 YFSETQ. CDR3 loop: CASSTGTPKNIQYF. As DNA, the CDR3 is TGCGCCAGCAGCACCGGGACACCAAAAAACATTCAGTACTTC.

The V and J genes are TRBV9 and TRBJ2-7; a possible D gene is TRBD2 (5 bases). The ends were cut back, 3 bases at V and 2 bases at J, with 15 bases in the middle. CDR3 length: 15 residues. CDR1 is SGDLS and CDR2 is YYNGEE in the germline V gene. CDR3 nucleotides: TGTGCCAGCAGCGCTTACCCGGAGAGGGCCTACGAGCAGTACGTC. Protein product: CASSAYPERAYEQYV.

This clonotype was recorded many times. This rearrangement joins TRBV12-3 or TRBV12-4 to TRBJ1-1; D might be TRBD1 (6 bases). The V end was cut by 2 bases, the J end by 3 bases, with 13 bases between. This CDR3 is built from 15 residues. The CDR3 is CASSLSRGTYTEAFF. The CDR3 DNA reads TGTGCCAGCAGTTTAAGTAGGGGGACTTACACTGAAGCTTTCTTT.

Many counts were recorded for this clonotype. The chain combines TRBV3-1 with TRBJ1-1, with D tentatively TRBD1 (6 bases). Germline V gives CDR1 LGHDT, CDR2 YNNKEL (reference sequence). This CDR3 is 13 amino acids long. V gave up 3 bases and J gave up 4 bases, with 9 bases separating them. The CDR3 region has the DNA TGTGCCAGCAGCCATGGGGGCAGCACTGAAGCTTTCTTT. Protein product: CASSHGGSTEAFF.

This clonotype was recorded a few times. The chain has TRBV19 and TRBJ2-3; D may be TRBD1 (7 bases). Germline V lookup: CDR1 LNHDA, CDR2 SQIVND (reference sequence). Trimming took off 0 bases at V and 1 base at J, with 17 bases between the two ends. The CDR3 contains 18 residues. CDR3 DNA: TGTGCCAGTAGTATAGATCTCCCAGGGGGGTTCGGCACAGATACGCAGTATTTT. The encoded protein is CASSIDLPGGFGTDTQYF. The variable domain in full, with the rest retrieved from reference TRBV19 and TRBJ2-3, is DGGITQSPKYLFRKEGQNVTLSCEQNLNHDAMYWYRQDPGQGLRLIYYSQIVNDFQKGDIAEGYSVSREKKESFPLTVTSAQKNPTAFYLCASSIDLPGGFGTDTQYFGPGTRLTVL.

The sample holds a few counts of this clonotype. The chain uses TRBV5-1 and TRBJ2-4; 8 bases are a match to TRBD2. Germline V gives CDR1 SGHRS, CDR2 YFSETQ. This CDR3 contains 17 residues. Unmatched junction bases numbered 5, after V lost 0 bases and J lost 0 bases. This CDR3 is CASSLAWLAGAKNIQYF. The CDR3 region has the DNA TGCGCCAGCAGCTTGGCCTGGCTAGCGGGAGCCAAAAACATTCAGTACTTC.

The V and J genes are TRBV24-1 and TRBJ2-6; the match to TRBD1 covers 10 bases. The CDR3 extends over 15 amino acids. V lost 9 bases, J lost 2 bases, and 3 bases stayed unmatched. Germline CDR1 is KGHDR and CDR2 is SFDVKD. The CDR3 nucleotides read TGTGCCACCTCCGGGACAGGGGCTGGGGCCAACGTCCTGACTTTC. This translates into CATSGTGAGANVLTF.

This clonotype has ten or more counts. The chain joins TRBV5-6 to TRBJ2-5, with TRBD2 as a possible D gene (5 bases). Germline V gene sequence: CDR1 SGHDT, CDR2 YYEEEE. Trimming took 3 bases from V and 7 from J, leaving 16 bases between them. There are 14 residues in the CDR3. CDR3 bases: TGTGCCAGCAGCTCCCAACTAGGATCGGTGACCCAGTACTTC. Its protein is CASSSQLGSVTQYF.

There are a few counts of this clonotype. The chain is built from TRBV4-1 and TRBJ2-3; 10 bases align to TRBD2. V gave up 8 bases and J gave up 6 bases; unmatched junction bases: 11. This CDR3 has 15 amino acids. Germline lookup yields CDR1 MGHRA and CDR2 YSYEKL. CDR3 DNA: TGCGCCAGCGGCACCCAGAGAGCGGGAGGGGATACGCAGTATTTT. It is translated as CASGTQRAGGDTQYF.